This paragraph covers one T cell receptor (beta chain) sequence. This specimen belongs to a study of blood T cell repertoires in COVID-19. The wider study: Whether acute or convalescent, the COVID-19 samples came from the United States, Italy and Spain. PBMCs, B-cell-depleted T cells, or T cells provided the cDNA or gDNA that made up the material.

Original processing notes: Reference gene primers were amplified, and this amplification served to estimate nucleated cell counts. Using immunoSEQ multiplex PCR, the repertoire was profiled, and TCRdb retains in-frame clones only, with some absent. V and J calls plus clone size are reproduced from that table; the DNA served to infer D and trimming. The table has approximately 84,000 clones, over 65% seen once. This CDR3 spans 15 amino acids. V shed 1 base and J shed 0 bases, with 11 bases lying between them. CDR1 is SGHRS, CDR2 YFSETQ, per germline. The source of this sequence is a human donor in a cohort sampled during active COVID-19. Material for sequencing was peripheral blood. The genes are TRBV5-1 and TRBJ2-7; D might be TRBD1 (6 bases). The CDR3 loop is CASSLTQGNSYEQYF. For the CDR3, the DNA is TGCGCCAGCAGCTTGACCCAGGGGAACTCCTACGAGCAGTACTTC.